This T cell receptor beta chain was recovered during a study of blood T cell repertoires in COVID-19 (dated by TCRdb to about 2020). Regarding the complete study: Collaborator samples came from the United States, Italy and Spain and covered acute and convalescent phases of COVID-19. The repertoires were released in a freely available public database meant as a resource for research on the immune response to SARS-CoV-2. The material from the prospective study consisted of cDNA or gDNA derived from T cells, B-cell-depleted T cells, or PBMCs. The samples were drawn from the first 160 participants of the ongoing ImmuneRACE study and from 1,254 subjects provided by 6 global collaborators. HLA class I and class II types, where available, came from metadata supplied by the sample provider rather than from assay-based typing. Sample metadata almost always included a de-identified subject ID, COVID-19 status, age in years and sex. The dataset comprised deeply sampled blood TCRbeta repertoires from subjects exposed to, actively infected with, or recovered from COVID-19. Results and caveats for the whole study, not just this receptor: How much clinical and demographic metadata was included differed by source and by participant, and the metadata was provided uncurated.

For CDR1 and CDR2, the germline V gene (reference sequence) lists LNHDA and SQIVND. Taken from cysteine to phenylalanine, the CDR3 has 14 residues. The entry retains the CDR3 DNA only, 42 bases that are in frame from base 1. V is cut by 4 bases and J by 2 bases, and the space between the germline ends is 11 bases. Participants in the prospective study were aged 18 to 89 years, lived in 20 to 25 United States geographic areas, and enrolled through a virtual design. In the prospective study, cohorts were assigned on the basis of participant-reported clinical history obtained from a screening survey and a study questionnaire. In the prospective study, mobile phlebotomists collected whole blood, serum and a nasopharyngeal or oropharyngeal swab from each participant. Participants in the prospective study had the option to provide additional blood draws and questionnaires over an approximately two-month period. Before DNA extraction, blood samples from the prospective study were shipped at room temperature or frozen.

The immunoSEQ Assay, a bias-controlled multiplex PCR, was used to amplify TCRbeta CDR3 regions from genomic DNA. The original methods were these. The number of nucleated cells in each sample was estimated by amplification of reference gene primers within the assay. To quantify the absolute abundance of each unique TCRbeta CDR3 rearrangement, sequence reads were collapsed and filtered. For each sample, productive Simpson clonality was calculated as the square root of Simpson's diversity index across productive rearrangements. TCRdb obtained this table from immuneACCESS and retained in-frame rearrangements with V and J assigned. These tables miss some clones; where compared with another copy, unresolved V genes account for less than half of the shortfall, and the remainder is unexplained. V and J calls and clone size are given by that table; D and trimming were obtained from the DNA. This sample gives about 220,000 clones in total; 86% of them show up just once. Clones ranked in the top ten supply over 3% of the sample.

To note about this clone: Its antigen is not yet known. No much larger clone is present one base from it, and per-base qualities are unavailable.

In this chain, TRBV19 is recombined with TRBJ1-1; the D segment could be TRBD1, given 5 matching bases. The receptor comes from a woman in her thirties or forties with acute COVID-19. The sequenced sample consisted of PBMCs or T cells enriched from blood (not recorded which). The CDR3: CASSRQFSNTEAFF. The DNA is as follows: TGTGCCAGTAGTAGACAGTTTTCTAACACTGAAGCTTTCTTT.